This T cell receptor (beta chain) came from a study of CD8+ T cells in alopecia areata. Across the whole study: Patients remained on tofacitinib for 6 to 18 months and then went 6 months without it. Whole-study findings and limits: Researchers reported that TCR sharing among patients proved less clear than in mice, possibly HLA-linked. Links between baseline CD8+ expansion and response need larger treated cohorts.

Treatment here: oral pan-JAK inhibitor, 5-10 mg twice daily. As for this clone: Its target is not known.

The CDR3 is made up of 15 amino acids. Germline V gene lookup returns CDR1 LGHNA and CDR2 YSLEER. With V trimmed by 2 bases and J by 4 bases, 5 bases remained unmatched. cDNA reverse transcribed from extracted RNA served as the sequencing template. Generated by immunoSEQ multiplex PCR, the TCRdb table keeps only in-frame clones and is missing some. The data show over 120,000 clones, 45% to 65% seen once. The sequence was collected from a human donor with alopecia areata. The rearrangement links TRBV4-3 to TRBJ2-1; 7 bases are shared with TRBD2. The source material was CD8+ T cells sorted from blood, sampled at week 4, from a patient treated with tofacitinib. The CDR3 coding sequence is TGCGCCAGCAGCCAAAAGCTAGCGGAATACAATGAGCAGTTCTTC. Encoded protein: CASSQKLAEYNEQFF.